Shown below are 10 T cell receptor beta chains from a single sample sequenced in a study of metastatic and nonmetastatic thyroid tumors (dated by TCRdb to the early 2020s). Libraries were built with PCR. TCRdb lists the instrument as Illumina HiSeq 4000. TCRdb ran its own pipeline on the public reads, namely fastp trimming at Q25 and MiXCR clone calling, and kept in-frame beta chains. The sample table lists under 20,000 clones, roughly 26% of them with a count of one. Clones ranked in the top ten supply about 13% of the sample. None of the patients had been given any treatment before thyroid surgery. Specimen: tumor tissue. Receptors originate from a female donor with papillary thyroid cancer or a benign thyroid nodule (not recorded which). Some clones in this sample may be carry-over from other donors' samples.

The chain combines TRBV18 with TRBJ1-1; D remains unclear. Germline V lookup: CDR1 KGHSH, CDR2 LQKENI. The CDR3 spans 16 residues. V was pared by 2 bases and J by 2 bases, with 15 bases between. Here the CDR3 reads CASSPIQPARNTEAFF. The CDR3 DNA is TGTGCCAGCTCACCAATCCAACCTGCAAGAAACACTGAAGCTTTCTTT.

The V gene is TRBV2, the J gene TRBJ2-1, with D possibly matching TRBD2 (6 bases). Trimming stripped 2 bases from V and 7 bases from J, with 15 bases between. There are 15 residues in the CDR3. The germline V gene encodes CDR1 SNHLY and CDR2 FYNNEI. CDR3 nucleotide sequence: TGTGCCAGCAGTGAACTCGGGAGTTTGGGGAATGAGCAGTTCTTC. Amino acid sequence: CASSELGSLGNEQFF.

This clone came up a few times. The genes are TRBV6-1 and TRBJ2-1; no definite D call. Trimming left V 3 bases short and J 8 bases short, with 14 bases between. The CDR3 loop spans 14 amino acids. The germline CDR1 and CDR2 sequences are MNHNS and SASEGT. The CDR3 nucleotides are TGTGCCAGCAGTGACTCGGGCCCCACGGATGAGCAGTTCTTC. The encoded protein is CASSDSGPTDEQFF.

This chain connects TRBV20-1 to TRBJ1-3; D remains ambiguous. The V end lost 5 bases, the J end lost 2 bases, and 10 bases lay between the germline ends. The V gene's germline CDR1 is DFQATT and CDR2 SNEGSKA (reference sequence). The CDR3 contains 13 residues. CDR3 residues: CSALRWAGNTIYF. The CDR3 DNA follows: TGCAGTGCTCTCCGGTGGGCTGGAAACACCATATATTTT.

This chain links TRBV27 with TRBJ1-6, with D maybe TRBD1 (6 bases). Germline-derived CDR1 and CDR2 are MNHEY and SMNVEV (reference sequence). Deletions cut 5 bases from V and 7 bases from J, with 12 bases between. The CDR3 is 14 residues long. CDR3 nucleotide sequence: TGTGCCAGCAGTCTAAGACAGGCAAATTCACCCCTCCACTTT. Protein product: CASSLRQANSPLHF.

This clone is medium-sized by share. The chain has TRBV6-2 or TRBV6-3 and TRBJ2-1; 8 positions agree with TRBD1. In germline, CDR1 is MNHEY, CDR2 SVGEGT. The CDR3 is 20 residues long. V lost 2 bases to trimming and J lost 4 bases; unmatched junction nucleotides: 19. This chain's CDR3 is CASSYPRRGFRTGLYNEQFF. CDR3 bases: TGTGCCAGCAGTTACCCACGACGAGGTTTCAGGACAGGGCTATACAATGAGCAGTTCTTC.

The chain couples TRBV6-9 to TRBJ2-7; D is unclear. Deletions cut 7 bases from V and 7 bases from J, with 23 bases between. Per the germline V gene, CDR1 is MNHGY and CDR2 is SVAAGI. CDR3 length: 15 amino acids. The CDR3 DNA is TGTGCCAGCAATTACTCGAACGAACCCTTTGAAGAGCAGTACTTC. Its translation: CASNYSNEPFEEQYF.

The V and J genes are TRBV4-1 and TRBJ2-7; 9 bases are shared with TRBD2. The length of the CDR3 is 18 residues. With V trimmed by 0 bases and J by 5 bases, 14 bases remained unmatched. Germline V lookup: CDR1 MGHRA, CDR2 YSYEKL. The chain's CDR3 is CASSQDKEVAGVIDEQYF. The DNA of the CDR3 is TGCGCCAGCAGCCAAGATAAAGAAGTAGCGGGAGTTATCGACGAGCAGTACTTC.

This clone was seen ten or more times. Here the CDR3 DNA reads TGTGCCAGCAGCCAACTAGCCACCTACGAGCAGTACTTC. Translating it yields CASSQLATYEQYF. The chain carries TRBV14 and TRBJ2-7, with D possibly TRBD2 on 5 matching bases. Germline V gives CDR1 SGHDN, CDR2 FVKESK. The germline V and J ends were trimmed by 2 bases and 2 bases, with 7 bases remaining between them. The CDR3 is made up of 13 amino acids.

Many counts were recorded for this clone. This rearrangement joins TRBV9 to TRBJ1-4, with TRBD1 as a possible D gene (5 bases). The CDR3 totals 14 residues. Germline V CDR1 and CDR2: SGDLS, YYNGEE. The V gene lost 0 bases and the J gene lost 4 bases, with 7 bases spanning the gap. The CDR3 loop reads CASSVGGGNEKLFF. The CDR3 bases are TGTGCCAGCAGCGTAGGGGGCGGTAATGAAAAACTGTTTTTT.